The sequence of this T cell receptor (beta chain) was determined in a study of blood T cell repertoires in COVID-19 (dated by TCRdb to the early 2020s). With respect to the entire study: Samples covering the acute and convalescent phases of COVID-19 were provided by collaborators in the United States, Italy and Spain. The prospective study material was composed of cDNA or gDNA derived from T cells, B-cell-depleted T cells, or PBMCs. Deeply sampled blood TCRbeta repertoires from subjects exposed to, actively infected with, or recovered from COVID-19 were included in the dataset. The repertoires were released in a freely available public database meant as a resource for research on the immune response to SARS-CoV-2. The samples were drawn from two sources: the first 160 participants of the ongoing ImmuneRACE study, and approximately 1,300 subjects contributed by 6 global collaborators. Nearly every sample came with metadata listing a de-identified subject ID, COVID-19 status, age in years and sex. HLA class I and class II types, where available, came from metadata supplied by the sample provider rather than from assay-based typing.

One collaborating source in Seattle enrolled patients while the patients were actively infected and followed the patients over time throughout the course of disease. Each collaborating institution followed its own protocols to collect whole blood in K2EDTA tubes. Collaborator samples were shipped for TCRbeta analysis as frozen whole blood, isolated PBMCs, or DNA extracted from either sample type. In regard to this clone: Its antigen target is currently unknown. Base qualities are not recorded, but no much larger clone differs from it by a single base.

TCRbeta CDR3 regions were amplified from genomic DNA by means of the immunoSEQ Assay, a bias-controlled multiplex PCR. Turning to the authors' computational methods: Nucleated cell counts per sample were estimated from amplification of reference gene primers within the assay. To quantify the absolute abundance of each unique TCRbeta CDR3 rearrangement, sequence reads were collapsed and filtered. For each sample, productive Simpson clonality was calculated as the square root of Simpson's diversity index over productive rearrangements. Drawn from immuneACCESS, this table holds only the in-frame rearrangements with V and J called that TCRdb kept. Clones are partly lost; checked studies trace under half to an unresolved V gene and leave the rest unexplained. V, J and clone size are taken as reported in that table, and D and trimming were inferred from the DNA itself. This sample is represented by roughly 240,000 clones; 65% to 90% of them were singletons. Together, the top ten hold roughly 5% of the sample.

V loses 1 base, J loses 1 base, and the germline ends lie 10 bases apart. Reading the germline V gene gives CDR1 MNHNS and CDR2 SASEGT. Including the terminal cysteine and phenylalanine, the CDR3 comprises 16 residues. The kept DNA is CDR3 alone, 48 bases in frame from the first base. Results the study describes overall, beyond this receptor: How much clinical and demographic metadata was included differed by source and by participant, and the metadata was provided uncurated.

The chain uses TRBV6-1 and TRBJ2-2; matching of 5 bases hints at TRBD2 as the D gene. The sequenced sample consisted of peripheral blood. The source is a man aged 50 to 59 with COVID-19, enrolled during active disease. Read as DNA, the sequence is TGTGCCAGCAGTGAAGGGGCAGCGGTGAACACCGGGGAGCTGTTTTTT. This is translated as CASSEGAAVNTGELFF.